This is a list of T cell receptor beta chains from one sample in a study of human T cells and chemical hapten exposure. From the RACE reads, TCRdb called clonotypes with MiXCR, one entry per CDR3 protein. The sample holds around 250,000 distinct CDR3 sequences, about 8.1% seen once. The material sequenced was whole blood, taken in connection with sensitization to the hapten diphenylcyclopropenone (DPC). These receptors were obtained from a woman in her thirties or forties with alopecia areata. Some clones in this sample may be carry-over from other donors' samples. Each CDR3 is given with its conserved first and last residue. D genes are given only for firm matches. Only part of the rows carry a size: once, few, many, or a class if the clone is expanded.

abundance	v_gene	j_gene	d_gene	CDR3nt	CDR3aa
NA	TRBV5-1	TRBJ2-7	NA	TGCGCCAGCAGCTTGGGAGTGACAGATCCCTACGAGCAGTACTTC	CASSLGVTDPYEQYF
few	TRBV12-3/TRBV12-4	TRBJ1-6	NA	TGTGCCAGCAGCCCCAGCGGGGCAAATTCACCCCTCCACTTT	CASSPSGANSPLHF
NA	TRBV7-9	TRBJ2-3	TRBD1	TGTGCCAGCAGCTGGGGACAGGGATCCGCAGATACGCAGTATTTT	CASSWGQGSADTQYF
many	TRBV7-9	TRBJ2-7	NA	TGTGCCGTCGGACAGAGCTCCTACGAGCAGTACTTC	CAVGQSSYEQYF
NA	TRBV20-1	TRBJ2-4	TRBD1	TGCAGTGCTAGAGAGAACAGGGGGCGAGAGAGAAACATTCAGTACTTC	CSARENRGRERNIQYF
few	TRBV5-1	TRBJ2-5	TRBD2	TGCGCCAGCAGCTTGGGGCTAGCGGGAATATACCAAGAGACCCAGTACTTC	CASSLGLAGIYQETQYF
NA	TRBV29-1	TRBJ2-2	NA	TGCAGCGTTGAAGAAGCGGTTCGCGGGAAATCCGGGGAGCTGTTTTTT	CSVEEAVRGKSGELFF
NA	TRBV20-1	TRBJ1-1	NA	TGCAGTGCTAGAGCCCCTAGGAGCAGTGGTGAAGCTTTCTTT	CSARAPRSSGEAFF
few	TRBV14	TRBJ2-1	TRBD2	TGTGCCAGCAGCCCCTGGGCGGGAGGACTAGCCGCTGAGCAGTTCTTC	CASSPWAGGLAAEQFF
few	TRBV5-6	TRBJ2-1	NA	TGTGCCAGCACCCCGTCTAGGGCAGGGTGGTCGGTTAATGAGCAGTTCTTC	CASTPSRAGWSVNEQFF
few	TRBV19	TRBJ1-5	TRBD1	TGTGCCAGTGGGACAGGGGCTCAGTATAGCAATCAGCCCCAGCATTTT	CASGTGAQYSNQPQHF
NA	TRBV2	TRBJ1-1	NA	TGTGCCAGCAGCTCCCAGGGAGGTGACACTGAAGCTTTCTTT	CASSSQGGDTEAFF
few	TRBV4-1	TRBJ2-1	TRBD1	TGCGCCAGCAGCCAGATGGGGGACAGGGAGTGGAATGAGCAGTTCTTC	CASSQMGDREWNEQFF
NA	TRBV10-3	TRBJ2-7	NA	TGTGCCATCAGTCCGGCCTTGGGGGAGCAGTACTTC	CAISPALGEQYF
NA	TRBV5-1	TRBJ2-3	TRBD1	TGCGCCAGCAGCAAAGGGACAGGACAAAACACAGATACGCAGTATTTT	CASSKGTGQNTDTQYF
once	TRBV27	TRBJ2-7	TRBD1	TGTGCCAGCAGTTTTAGTGGGGGACAGGGGGGCTACGAGCAGTACTTC	CASSFSGGQGGYEQYF